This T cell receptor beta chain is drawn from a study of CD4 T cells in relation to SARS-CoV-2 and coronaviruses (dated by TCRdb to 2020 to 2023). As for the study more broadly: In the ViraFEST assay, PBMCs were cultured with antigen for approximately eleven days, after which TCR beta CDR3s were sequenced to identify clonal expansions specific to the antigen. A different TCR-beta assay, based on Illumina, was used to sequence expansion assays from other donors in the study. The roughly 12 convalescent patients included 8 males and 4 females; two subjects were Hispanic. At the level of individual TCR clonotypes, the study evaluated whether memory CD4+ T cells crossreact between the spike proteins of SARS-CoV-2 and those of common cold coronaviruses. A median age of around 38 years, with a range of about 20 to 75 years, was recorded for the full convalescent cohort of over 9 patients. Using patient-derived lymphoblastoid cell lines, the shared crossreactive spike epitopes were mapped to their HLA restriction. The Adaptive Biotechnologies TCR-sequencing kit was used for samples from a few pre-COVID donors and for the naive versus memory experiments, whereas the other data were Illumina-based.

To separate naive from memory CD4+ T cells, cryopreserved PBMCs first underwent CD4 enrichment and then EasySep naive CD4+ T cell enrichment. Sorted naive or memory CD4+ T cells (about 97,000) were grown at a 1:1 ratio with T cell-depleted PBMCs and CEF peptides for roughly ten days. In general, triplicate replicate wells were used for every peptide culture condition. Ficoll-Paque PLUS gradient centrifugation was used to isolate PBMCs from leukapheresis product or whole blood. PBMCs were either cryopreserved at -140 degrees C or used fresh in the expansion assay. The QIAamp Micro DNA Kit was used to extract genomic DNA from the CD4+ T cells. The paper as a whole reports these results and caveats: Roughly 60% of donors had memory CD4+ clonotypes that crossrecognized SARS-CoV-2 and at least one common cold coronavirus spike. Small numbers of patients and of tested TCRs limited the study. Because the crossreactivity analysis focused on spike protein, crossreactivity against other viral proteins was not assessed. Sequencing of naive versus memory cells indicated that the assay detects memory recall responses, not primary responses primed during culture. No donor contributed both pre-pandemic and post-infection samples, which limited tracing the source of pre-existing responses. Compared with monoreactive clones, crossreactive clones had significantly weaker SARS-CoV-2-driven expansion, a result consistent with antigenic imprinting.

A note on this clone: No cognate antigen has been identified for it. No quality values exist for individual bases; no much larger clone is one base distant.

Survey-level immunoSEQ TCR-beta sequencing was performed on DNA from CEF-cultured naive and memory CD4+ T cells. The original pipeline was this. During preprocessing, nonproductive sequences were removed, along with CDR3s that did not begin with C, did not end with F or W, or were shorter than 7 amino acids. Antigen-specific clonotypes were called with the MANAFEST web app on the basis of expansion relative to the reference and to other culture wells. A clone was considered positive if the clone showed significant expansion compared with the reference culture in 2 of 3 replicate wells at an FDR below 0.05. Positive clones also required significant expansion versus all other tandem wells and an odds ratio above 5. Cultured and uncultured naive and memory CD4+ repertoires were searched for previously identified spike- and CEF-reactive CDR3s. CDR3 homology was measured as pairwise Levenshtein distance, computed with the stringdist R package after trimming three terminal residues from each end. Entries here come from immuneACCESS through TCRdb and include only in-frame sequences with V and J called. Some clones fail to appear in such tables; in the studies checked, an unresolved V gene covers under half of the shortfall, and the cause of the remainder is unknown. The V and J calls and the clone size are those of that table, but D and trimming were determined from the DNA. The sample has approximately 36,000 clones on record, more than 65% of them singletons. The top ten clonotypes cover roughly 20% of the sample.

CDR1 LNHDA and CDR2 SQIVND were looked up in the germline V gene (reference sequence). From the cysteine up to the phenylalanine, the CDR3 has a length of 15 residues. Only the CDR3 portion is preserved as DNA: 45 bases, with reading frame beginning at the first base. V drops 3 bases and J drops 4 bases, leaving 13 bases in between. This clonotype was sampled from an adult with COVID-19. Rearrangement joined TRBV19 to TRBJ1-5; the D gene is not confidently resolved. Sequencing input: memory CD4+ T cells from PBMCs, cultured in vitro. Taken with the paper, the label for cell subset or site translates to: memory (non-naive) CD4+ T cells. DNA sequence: TGTGCCAGTAGTATTGGGTTAGTTGAGAATCAGCCCCAGCATTTT. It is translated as CASSIGLVENQPQHF. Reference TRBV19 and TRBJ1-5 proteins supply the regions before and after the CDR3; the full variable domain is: DGGITQSPKYLFRKEGQNVTLSCEQNLNHDAMYWYRQDPGQGLRLIYYSQIVNDFQKGDIAEGYSVSREKKESFPLTVTSAQKNPTAFYLCASSIGLVENQPQHFGDGTRLSIL.